The entry that follows covers one TCR beta chain sequence. The clone's antigen remains unknown. Base qualities are missing; no much larger clone stands one base away. These data come from a study of blood T cell repertoires in COVID-19 (dated by TCRdb to the early 2020s). Regarding the research as a whole: Samples covering the acute and convalescent phases of COVID-19 were provided by collaborators in the United States, Italy and Spain. The prospective study material was composed of cDNA or gDNA derived from T cells, B-cell-depleted T cells, or PBMCs. Subjects who had been exposed to COVID-19, were actively infected with it, or had recovered from it provided the deeply sampled blood TCRbeta repertoires that made up the dataset. The repertoires were made available in a free public database intended to serve as a resource for research on the immune response to SARS-CoV-2. Samples were obtained from the ongoing ImmuneRACE study (first 160 participants) and from about 1,300 subjects provided by 6 global collaborators. Nearly every sample came with metadata listing a de-identified subject ID, COVID-19 status, age in years and sex. Where available, HLA class I and class II types were obtained from metadata supplied by the sample provider rather than from assay-based typing. General findings and caveats noted by the study authors: How much clinical and demographic metadata was included differed by source and by participant, and the metadata was provided uncurated.

Each collaborating institution followed its own protocols to collect whole blood in K2EDTA tubes. For TCRbeta analysis, collaborator samples were shipped as frozen whole blood, as isolated PBMCs, or as DNA extracted from either sample type. TCRbeta CDR3 regions were amplified from genomic DNA using the immunoSEQ Assay, a bias-controlled multiplex PCR. In the source study's methods: The number of nucleated cells in each sample was estimated from the amplification of reference gene primers within the assay. To quantify the absolute abundance of each unique TCRbeta CDR3 rearrangement, sequence reads were collapsed and filtered. For each sample, productive Simpson clonality was calculated as the square root of Simpson's diversity index across productive rearrangements. TCRdb re-hosts the immuneACCESS table, in-frame sequences only. Its copies lack some clones; in the studies checked, an unresolved V gene accounts for under half of them, and the cause for the rest is not known. D and trimming come from the DNA, and the V and J calls and clone size come from that table. This sample has about 58,000 clones in its table, and about 88% of those were observed once. 7.5% to 9.5% of the sample comes from the top ten.

V loses 0 bases at its end and J loses 6 bases; junction bases beyond the gene matches: 6. From its cysteine to its phenylalanine, the CDR3 spans 16 amino acids. CDR3 DNA is the only sequence kept; it has 48 bases, read in frame from the first base. The germline V gene (reference sequence) provides CDR1 MNHNY and CDR2 SVGAGI. Sequenced sample: peripheral blood. The V gene is TRBV6-6 and the J gene is TRBJ2-1, and TRBD2 matches 9 of the central bases. The sequence came from a woman between 65 and 79 years old with active COVID-19. The nucleotide sequence is given as TGTGCCAGCAGTTACTCCGCTAGCGGGATGGGCAATGAGCAGTTCTTC. It is translated as CASSYSASGMGNEQFF.